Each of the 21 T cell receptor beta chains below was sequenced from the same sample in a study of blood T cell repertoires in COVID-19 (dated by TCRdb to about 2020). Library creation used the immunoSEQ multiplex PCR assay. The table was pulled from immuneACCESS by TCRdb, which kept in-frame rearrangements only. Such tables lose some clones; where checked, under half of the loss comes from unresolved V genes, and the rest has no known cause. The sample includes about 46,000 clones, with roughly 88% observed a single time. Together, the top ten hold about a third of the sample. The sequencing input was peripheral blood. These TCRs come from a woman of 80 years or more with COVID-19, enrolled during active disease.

CDR3 sequence (DNA): TGTGCCAGCAGTGAAGGAGGGCCGGGTCTAGAGACCCAGTACTTC. Its translation: CASSEGGPGLETQYF. V is TRBV2 and J is TRBJ2-5, with D perhaps matching TRBD2 (5 bases). The CDR3 is 15 residues long. Germline CDR1 and CDR2: SNHLY and FYNNEI. Trimming took 1 base from V and 4 from J, leaving 13 bases between them.

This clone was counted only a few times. In DNA, the CDR3 is TGTGCCAGCTCACCCACATTCCGACAGGCCAACCAGGGGGAGACCCAGTACTTC. The encoded protein is CASSPTFRQANQGETQYF. The chain is built from TRBV18 and TRBJ2-5, with D maybe TRBD1 (6 bases). The V gene's germline CDR1 is KGHSH and CDR2 LQKENI. The length of the CDR3 is 18 residues. V lost 3 bases and J 5 bases, leaving 25 bases between the germline ends.

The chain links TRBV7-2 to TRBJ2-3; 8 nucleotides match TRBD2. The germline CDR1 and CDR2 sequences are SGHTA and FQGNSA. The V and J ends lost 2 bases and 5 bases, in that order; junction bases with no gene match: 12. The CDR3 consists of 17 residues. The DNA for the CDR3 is TGTGCCAGCAGCTTATCTGGTAGAGCGGGAGTGGTAGATACGCAGTATTTT. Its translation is CASSLSGRAGVVDTQYF.

Here the CDR3 DNA reads TGTGCCAGCTCCCCCGCCGGAGGGCGGGAGACCTACAATGAGCAGTTCTTC. Translated, it gives CASSPAGGRETYNEQFF. This chain uses TRBV18 with TRBJ2-1; TRBD2 aligns across 7 bases. V shed 6 bases and J 2 bases; nucleotides not matched to a gene: 13. Germline loops: CDR1 KGHSH, CDR2 LQKENI. The length of the CDR3 is 17 residues.

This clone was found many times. The CDR3 sequence is CASSVRGRAAYNEQFF. The CDR3 nucleotides read TGTGCCAGCAGCGTCCGCGGGAGGGCCGCGTACAATGAGCAGTTCTTC. The V and J genes are TRBV3-1 (or the pseudogene TRBV3-2) and TRBJ2-1, with 9 bases fitting TRBD2. V was pared by 5 bases and J by 4 bases, with 9 bases of the junction left unmatched. The CDR3 spans 16 residues. Germline CDR1 reads LGHDT; CDR2 reads YNNKEL (reference sequence).

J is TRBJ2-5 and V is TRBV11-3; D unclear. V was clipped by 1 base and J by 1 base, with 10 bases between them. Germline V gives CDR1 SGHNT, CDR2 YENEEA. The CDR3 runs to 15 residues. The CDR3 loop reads CASSLGGSTQETQYF. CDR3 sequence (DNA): TGTGCCAGCAGCTTAGGAGGTAGCACCCAAGAGACCCAGTACTTC.

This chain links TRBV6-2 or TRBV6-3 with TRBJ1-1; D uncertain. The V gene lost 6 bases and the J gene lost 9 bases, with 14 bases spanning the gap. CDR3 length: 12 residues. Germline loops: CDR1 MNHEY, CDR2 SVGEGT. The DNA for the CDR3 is TGTGCCAGCAGCAGACCCCAAGCGAAAGCTTTCTTT. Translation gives CASSRPQAKAFF.

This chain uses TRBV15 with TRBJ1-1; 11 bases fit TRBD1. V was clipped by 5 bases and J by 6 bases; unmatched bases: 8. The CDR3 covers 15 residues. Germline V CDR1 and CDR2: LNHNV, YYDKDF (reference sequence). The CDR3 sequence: CATSSWDRGVPEAFF. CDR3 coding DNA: TGTGCCACCAGCTCCTGGGACAGGGGGGTCCCTGAAGCTTTCTTT.

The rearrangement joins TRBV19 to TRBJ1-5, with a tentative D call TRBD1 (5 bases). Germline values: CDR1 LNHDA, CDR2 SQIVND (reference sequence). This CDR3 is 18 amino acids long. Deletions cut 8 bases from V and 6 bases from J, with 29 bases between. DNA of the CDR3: TGTGCCAGTTGTTTTGGTGGCAGGGTGAATTCTTGTGGTCAGCCCCAGCATTTT. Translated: CASCFGGRVNSCGQPQHF.

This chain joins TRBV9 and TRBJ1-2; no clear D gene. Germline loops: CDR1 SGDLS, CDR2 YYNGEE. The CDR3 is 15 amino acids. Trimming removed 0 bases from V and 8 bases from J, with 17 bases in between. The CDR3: CASSVALTGDGGYTF. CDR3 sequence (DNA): TGTGCCAGCAGCGTAGCTTTGACGGGTGATGGAGGCTACACCTTC.

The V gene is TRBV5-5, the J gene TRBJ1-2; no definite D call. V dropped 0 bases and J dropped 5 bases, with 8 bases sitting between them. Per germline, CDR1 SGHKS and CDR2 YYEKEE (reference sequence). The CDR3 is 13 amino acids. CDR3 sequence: CASSLAVAYGYTF. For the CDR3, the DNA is TGTGCCAGCAGCTTGGCAGTCGCATATGGCTACACCTTC.

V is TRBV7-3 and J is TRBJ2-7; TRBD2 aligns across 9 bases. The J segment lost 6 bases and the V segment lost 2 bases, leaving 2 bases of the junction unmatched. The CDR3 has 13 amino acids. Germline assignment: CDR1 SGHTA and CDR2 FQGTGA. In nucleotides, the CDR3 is TGTGCCAGCAGCTTACTAGCGGGGTCCGAGCAGTACTTC. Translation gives CASSLLAGSEQYF.

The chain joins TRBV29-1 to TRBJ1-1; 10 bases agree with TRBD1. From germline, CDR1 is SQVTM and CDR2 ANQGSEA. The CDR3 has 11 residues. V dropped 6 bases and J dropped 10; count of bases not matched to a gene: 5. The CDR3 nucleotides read TGCAGCGTCGGGACAGGGGATCGAGCTTTCTTT. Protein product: CSVGTGDRAFF.

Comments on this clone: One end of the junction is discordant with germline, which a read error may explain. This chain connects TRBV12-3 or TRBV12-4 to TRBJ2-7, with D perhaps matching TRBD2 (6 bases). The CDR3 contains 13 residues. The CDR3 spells CASSLRSGIASDF. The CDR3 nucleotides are TGTGCCAGCAGTTTAAGGTCGGGCATCGCTAGCGACTTC.

In DNA form, the CDR3 reads TGTGCCAGCTCACCCCCCAACAGGGGTGGCGGCTACACCTTC. Residues: CASSPPNRGGGYTF. The V call is TRBV18, the J call TRBJ1-2; 7 nucleotides line up with TRBD1. J lost 8 bases, V lost 3 bases, and 9 bases had no gene match. The CDR3 length is 14 residues. The V gene's germline CDR1 is KGHSH and CDR2 LQKENI. Drawing the rest from reference TRBV18 and TRBJ1-2, the complete variable domain is NAGVMQNPRHLVRRRGQEARLRCSPMKGHSHVYWYRQLPEEGLKFMVYLQKENIIDESGMPKERFSAEFPKEGPSILRIQQVVRGDSAAYFCASSPPNRGGGYTFGSGTRLTVV.

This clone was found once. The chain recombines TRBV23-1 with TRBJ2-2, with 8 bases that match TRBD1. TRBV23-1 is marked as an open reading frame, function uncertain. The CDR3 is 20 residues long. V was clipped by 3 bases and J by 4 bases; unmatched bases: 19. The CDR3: CASSHPVIGSRGRLTGELFF. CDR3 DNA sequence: TGCGCCAGCAGTCACCCAGTGATTGGAAGCAGGGGGCGCCTCACCGGGGAGCTGTTTTTT.

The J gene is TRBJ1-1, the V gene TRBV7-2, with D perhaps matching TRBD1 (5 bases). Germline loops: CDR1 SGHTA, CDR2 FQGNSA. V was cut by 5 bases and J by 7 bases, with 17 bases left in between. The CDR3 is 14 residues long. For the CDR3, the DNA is TGTGCCAGCAGCCTCCGAAGCAGGGCAAGTGAAGCTTTCTTT. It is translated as CASSLRSRASEAFF.

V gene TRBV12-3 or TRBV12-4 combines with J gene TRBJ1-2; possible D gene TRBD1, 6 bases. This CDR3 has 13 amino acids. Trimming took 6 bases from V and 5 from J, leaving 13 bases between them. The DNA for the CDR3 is TGTGCCAGCAGCCCTGACACAGGGTATGGCTACACCTTC. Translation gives CASSPDTGYGYTF.

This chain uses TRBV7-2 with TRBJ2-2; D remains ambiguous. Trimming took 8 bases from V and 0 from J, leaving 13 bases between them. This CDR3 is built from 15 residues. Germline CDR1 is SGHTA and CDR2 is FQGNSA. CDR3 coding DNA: TGTGCCAGCCAGGCCCGGTACTCGAACACCGGGGAGCTGTTTTTT. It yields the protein CASQARYSNTGELFF.

CDR3 in amino acids: CASSVEGGGDYGYTF. The CDR3 bases are TGTGCCAGCAGCGTAGAGGGCGGGGGGGATTATGGCTACACCTTC. The V and J genes are TRBV9 and TRBJ1-2, with a weak D call TRBD1 (5 bases). The CDR3 contains 15 residues. With 0 bases removed from V and 5 bases from J, the gap between germline ends came to 14 bases. Germline V lookup: CDR1 SGDLS, CDR2 YYNGEE.

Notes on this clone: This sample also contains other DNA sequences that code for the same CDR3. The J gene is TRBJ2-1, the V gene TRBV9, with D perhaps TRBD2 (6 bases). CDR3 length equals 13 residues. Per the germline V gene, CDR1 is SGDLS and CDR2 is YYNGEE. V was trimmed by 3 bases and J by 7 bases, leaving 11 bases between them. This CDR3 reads CASSATSRNEQFF. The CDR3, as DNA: TGTGCCAGCAGCGCGACTAGTCGGAATGAGCAGTTCTTC.